This T cell receptor (beta chain) is drawn from a study of CD8 T cells in Susac syndrome. Across the study: Among the sequenced Susac syndrome patients, roughly 6 had active disease while about eight were in remission. Study observations and caveats: Susac-specific public clones in total CD8+ repertoires numbered some 16; in CD8+ TEMRA repertoires, they numbered about five.

The V and J ends lost 3 bases and 5 bases, in that order; junction bases with no gene match: 7. CDR3 length: 15 residues. In the case of this clonotype: Its antigen is not known.

A quantity of about 0.5 to 1 ug RNA underwent reverse transcription using random hexamers. Each CDR3 protein is one row after TCRdb ran MiXCR on the immunoSEQ multiplex PCR reads. The table lists tens of thousands of distinct CDR3 sequences, approximately 96% of them singletons. The chain is built from TRBV12-3 or TRBV12-4 and TRBJ1-1; 9 bases fit TRBD1. This TCR was recovered from a human donor with Susac syndrome. Sequenced material: CD8+ T cells from PBMCs. The CDR3 bases are TGTGCCAGCAGTTTCGCGGGACAGGGTAAAACTGAAGCTTTCTTT. This codes for CASSFAGQGKTEAFF.